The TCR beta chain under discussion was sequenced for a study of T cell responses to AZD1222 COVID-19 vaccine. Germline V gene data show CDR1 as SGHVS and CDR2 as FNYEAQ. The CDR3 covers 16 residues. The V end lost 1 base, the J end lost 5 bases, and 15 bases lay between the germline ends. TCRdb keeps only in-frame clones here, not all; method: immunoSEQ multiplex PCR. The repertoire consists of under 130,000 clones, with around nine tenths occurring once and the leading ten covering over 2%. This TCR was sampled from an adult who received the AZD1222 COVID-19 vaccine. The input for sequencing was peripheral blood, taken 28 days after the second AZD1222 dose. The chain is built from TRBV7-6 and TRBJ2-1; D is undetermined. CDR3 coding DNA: TGTGCCAGCAGCTTAGGTGGGGTCACCTTGAACAATGAGCAGTTCTTC. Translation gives CASSLGGVTLNNEQFF. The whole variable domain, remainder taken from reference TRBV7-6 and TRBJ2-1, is GAGVSQSPRYKVTKRGQDVALRCDPISGHVSLYWYRQALGQGPEFLTYFNYEAQQDKSGLPNDRFSAERPEGSISTLTIQRTEQRDSAMYRCASSLGGVTLNNEQFFGPGTRLTVL.